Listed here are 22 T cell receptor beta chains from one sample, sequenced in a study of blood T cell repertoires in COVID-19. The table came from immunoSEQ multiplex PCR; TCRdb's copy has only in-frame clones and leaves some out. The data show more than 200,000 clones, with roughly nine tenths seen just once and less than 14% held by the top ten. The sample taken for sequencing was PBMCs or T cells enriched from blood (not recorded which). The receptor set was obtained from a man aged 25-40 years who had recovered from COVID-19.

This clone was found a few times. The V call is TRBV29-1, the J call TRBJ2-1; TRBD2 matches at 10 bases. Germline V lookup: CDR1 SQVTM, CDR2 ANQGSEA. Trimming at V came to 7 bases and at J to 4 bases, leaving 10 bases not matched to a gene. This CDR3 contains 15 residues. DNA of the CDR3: TGCAGCGCCCAAAGGACTAGCGGATTTTACAATGAGCAGTTCTTC. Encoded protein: CSAQRTSGFYNEQFF.

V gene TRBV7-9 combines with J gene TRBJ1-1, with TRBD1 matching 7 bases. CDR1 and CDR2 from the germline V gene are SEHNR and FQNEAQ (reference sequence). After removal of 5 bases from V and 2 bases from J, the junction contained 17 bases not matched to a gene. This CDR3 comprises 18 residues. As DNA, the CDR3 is TGTGCCAGCAGCAAGAGGGGCAAAACAGGGGCCCTAAACACTGAAGCTTTCTTT. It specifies CASSKRGKTGALNTEAFF.

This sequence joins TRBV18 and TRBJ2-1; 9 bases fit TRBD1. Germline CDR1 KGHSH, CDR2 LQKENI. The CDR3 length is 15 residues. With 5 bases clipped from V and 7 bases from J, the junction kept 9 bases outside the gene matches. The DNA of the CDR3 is TGTGCCAGCTCATCCGGGACAGGGATCTCTAATGAGCAGTTCTTC. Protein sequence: CASSSGTGISNEQFF.

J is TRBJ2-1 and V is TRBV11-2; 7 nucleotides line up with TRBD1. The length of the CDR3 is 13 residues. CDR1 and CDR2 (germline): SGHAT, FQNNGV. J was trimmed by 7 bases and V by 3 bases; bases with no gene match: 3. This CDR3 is CASSFGTENEQFF. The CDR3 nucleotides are TGTGCCAGCAGCTTCGGGACAGAAAATGAGCAGTTCTTC.

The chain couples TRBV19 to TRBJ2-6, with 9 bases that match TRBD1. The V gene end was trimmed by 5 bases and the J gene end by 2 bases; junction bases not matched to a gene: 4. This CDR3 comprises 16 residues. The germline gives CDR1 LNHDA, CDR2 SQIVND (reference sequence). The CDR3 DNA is TGTGCCAGTAGTGTTCGGACAGGGGCTGGGGCCAACGTCCTGACTTTC. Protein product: CASSVRTGAGANVLTF.

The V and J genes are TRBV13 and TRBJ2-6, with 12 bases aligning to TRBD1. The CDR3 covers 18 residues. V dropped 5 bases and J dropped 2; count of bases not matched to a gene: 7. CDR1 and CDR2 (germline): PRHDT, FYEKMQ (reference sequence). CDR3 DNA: TGTGCCAGCAGCGACCGGGACAGGGGGCGGGCTGGGGCCAACGTCCTGACTTTC. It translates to CASSDRDRGRAGANVLTF. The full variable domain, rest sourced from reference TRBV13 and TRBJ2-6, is AAGVIQSPRHLIKEKRETATLKCYPIPRHDTVYWYQQGPGQDPQFLISFYEKMQSDKGSIPDRFSAQQFSDYHSELNMSSLELGDSALYFCASSDRDRGRAGANVLTFGAGSRLTVL.

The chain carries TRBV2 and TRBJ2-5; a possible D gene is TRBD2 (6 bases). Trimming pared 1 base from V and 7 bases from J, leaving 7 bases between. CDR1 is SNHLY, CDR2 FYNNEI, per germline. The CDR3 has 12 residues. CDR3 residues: CASSEGSGTQYF. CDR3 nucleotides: TGTGCCAGCAGTGAAGGTAGCGGGACCCAGTACTTC.

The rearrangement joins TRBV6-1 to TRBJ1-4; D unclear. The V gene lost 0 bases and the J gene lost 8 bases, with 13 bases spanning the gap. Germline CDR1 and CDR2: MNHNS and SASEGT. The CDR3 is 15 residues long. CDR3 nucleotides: TGTGCCAGCAGTGAAGCGCGCGATTTCAGGGAAAAACTGTTTTTT. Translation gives CASSEARDFREKLFF.

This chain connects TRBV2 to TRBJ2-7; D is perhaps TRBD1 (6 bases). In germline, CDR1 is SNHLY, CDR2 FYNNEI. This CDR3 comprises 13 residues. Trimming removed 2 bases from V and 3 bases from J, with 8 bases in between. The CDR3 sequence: CASSEQGFYEQYF. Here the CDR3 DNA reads TGTGCCAGCAGTGAACAGGGGTTCTACGAGCAGTACTTC.

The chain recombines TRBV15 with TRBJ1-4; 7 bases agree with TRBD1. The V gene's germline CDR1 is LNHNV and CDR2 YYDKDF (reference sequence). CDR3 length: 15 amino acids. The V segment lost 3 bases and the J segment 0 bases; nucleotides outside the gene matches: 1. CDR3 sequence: CATSRQGATNEKLFF. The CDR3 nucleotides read TGTGCCACCAGCAGGCAGGGGGCAACTAATGAAAAACTGTTTTTT. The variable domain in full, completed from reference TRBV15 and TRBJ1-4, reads DAMVIQNPRYQVTQFGKPVTLSCSQTLNHNVMYWYQQKSSQAPKLLFHYYDKDFNNEADTPDNFQSRRPNTSFCFLDIRSPGLGDTAMYLCATSRQGATNEKLFFGSGTQLSVL.

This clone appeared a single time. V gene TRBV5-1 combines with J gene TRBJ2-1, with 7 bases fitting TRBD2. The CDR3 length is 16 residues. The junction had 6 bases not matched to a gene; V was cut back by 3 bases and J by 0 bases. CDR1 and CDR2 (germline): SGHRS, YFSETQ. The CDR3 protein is CASSSLGGSSYNEQFF. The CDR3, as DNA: TGCGCCAGCAGCTCCCTGGGCGGGAGCTCCTACAATGAGCAGTTCTTC.

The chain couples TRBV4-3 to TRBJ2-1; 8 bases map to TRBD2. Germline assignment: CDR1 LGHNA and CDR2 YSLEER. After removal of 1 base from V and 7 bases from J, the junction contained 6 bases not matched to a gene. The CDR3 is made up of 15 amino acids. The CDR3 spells CASSQGSRGRNEQFF. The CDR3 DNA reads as TGCGCCAGCAGCCAAGGGAGCCGCGGGAGGAATGAGCAGTTCTTC.

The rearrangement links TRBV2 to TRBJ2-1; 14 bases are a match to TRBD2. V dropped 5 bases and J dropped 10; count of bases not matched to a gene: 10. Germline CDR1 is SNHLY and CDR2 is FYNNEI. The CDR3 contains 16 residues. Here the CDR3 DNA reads TGTGCCAGCAGTCTCGGAGGACTAGCGGGGGGTAAGGAGCAGTTCTTC. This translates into CASSLGGLAGGKEQFF.

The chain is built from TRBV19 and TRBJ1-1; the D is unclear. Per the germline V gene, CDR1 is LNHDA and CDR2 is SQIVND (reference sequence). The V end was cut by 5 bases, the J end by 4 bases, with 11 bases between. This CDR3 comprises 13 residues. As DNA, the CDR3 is TGTGCCAGTAGTTCGACGGGGTCCACTGAAGCTTTCTTT. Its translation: CASSSTGSTEAFF. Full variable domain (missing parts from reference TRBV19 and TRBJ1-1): DGGITQSPKYLFRKEGQNVTLSCEQNLNHDAMYWYRQDPGQGLRLIYYSQIVNDFQKGDIAEGYSVSREKKESFPLTVTSAQKNPTAFYLCASSSTGSTEAFFGQGTRLTVV.

As DNA, the CDR3 is TGTGCCAGCAGCCTCGGACAGGACGGCGATGGCTACACCTTC. It is translated as CASSLGQDGDGYTF. The V call is TRBV7-9, the J call TRBJ1-2, with 7 bases that match TRBD1. The CDR3 spans 14 residues. The germline V gene has CDR1 SEHNR and CDR2 FQNEAQ (reference sequence). Trimming cost V 5 bases and J 6 bases; bases outside gene matches: 9.

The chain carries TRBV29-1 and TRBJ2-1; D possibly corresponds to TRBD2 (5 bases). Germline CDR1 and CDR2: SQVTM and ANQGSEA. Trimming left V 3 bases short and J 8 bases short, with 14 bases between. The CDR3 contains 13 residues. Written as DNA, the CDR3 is TGCAGCGTTGAGGAGACTCGGGGTGATGAGCAGTTCTTC. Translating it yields CSVEETRGDEQFF.

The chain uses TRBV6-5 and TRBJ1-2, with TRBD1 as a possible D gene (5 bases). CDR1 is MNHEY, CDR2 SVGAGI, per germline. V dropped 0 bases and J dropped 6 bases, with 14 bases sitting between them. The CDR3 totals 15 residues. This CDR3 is CASSYSRLGADGYTF. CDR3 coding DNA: TGTGCCAGCAGTTACTCGAGGCTAGGGGCTGATGGCTACACCTTC.

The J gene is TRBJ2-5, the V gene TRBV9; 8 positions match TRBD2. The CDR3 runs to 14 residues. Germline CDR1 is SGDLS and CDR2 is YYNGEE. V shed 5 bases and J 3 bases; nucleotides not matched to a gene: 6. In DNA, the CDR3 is TGTGCCAGCAGTGCAACTAGCGGAAAAGAGACCCAGTACTTC. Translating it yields CASSATSGKETQYF.

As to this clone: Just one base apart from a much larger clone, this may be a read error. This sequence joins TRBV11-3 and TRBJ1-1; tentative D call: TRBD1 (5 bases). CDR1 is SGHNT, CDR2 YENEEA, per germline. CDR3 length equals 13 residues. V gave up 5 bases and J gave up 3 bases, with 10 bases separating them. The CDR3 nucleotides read TGTGCCAGCAGCCCCGGGGGGGACACTGAAGCTTTCTTT. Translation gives CASSPGGDTEAFF.

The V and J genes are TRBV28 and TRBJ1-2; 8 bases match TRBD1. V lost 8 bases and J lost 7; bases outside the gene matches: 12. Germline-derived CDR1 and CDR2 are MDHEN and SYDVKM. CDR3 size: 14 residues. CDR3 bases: TGTGCCAGCGGGCCAGGACAGGGTACAAGTGGCTACACCTTC. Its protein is CASGPGQGTSGYTF.

The CDR3 loop reads CASSSRVSTEAFF. CDR3 nucleotides: TGTGCCAGCAGTAGCAGGGTTAGCACTGAAGCTTTCTTT. The chain uses TRBV2 and TRBJ1-1, with D maybe TRBD1 (5 bases). Germline-derived CDR1 and CDR2 are SNHLY and FYNNEI. Trimming left V 5 bases short and J 4 bases short, with 11 bases between. The CDR3 loop spans 13 amino acids.

CDR3 amino acids: CARARNTEAFF. In DNA, the CDR3 is TGTGCCAGGGCACGGAACACTGAAGCTTTCTTT. This chain links TRBV21-1 with TRBJ1-1; the table's D gene call, TRBD1, was not cross checked with the DNA. TRBV21-1 is shown as a pseudogene. This CDR3 region has 11 residues.